This entry describes one T cell receptor (beta chain). J was trimmed by 1 base and V by 0 bases; bases with no gene match: 4. Looked up from germline, CDR1 is SGDLS and CDR2 is YYNGEE. CDR3 length equals 17 residues. The record originates from a study of cytomegalovirus exposure and HLA in healthy donors. The PCR made use of 60 Vbeta and 13 Jbeta primers. Measured with immunoSEQ multiplex PCR; TCRdb has only the in-frame clones, and not every one. The data contain 150,000 to 200,000 clones, around 80% of them singletons. This TCR came from a man in his forties or fifties in good health and CMV-seronegative. V gene TRBV9 combines with J gene TRBJ2-3, with TRBD2 matching 11 bases. The sequencing input was PBMCs. The DNA of the CDR3 is TGTGCCAGCAGCGTAGCTCTAGCGGGAGGCCGCACAGATACGCAGTATTTT. This sequence encodes CASSVALAGGRTDTQYF.